This T cell receptor (beta chain) derives from a study of blood T cells in healthy people across ages. Total RNA, at least 6 micrograms per sample, was extracted from PBMCs. The second PCR ran about 6 to 12 cycles with a sample-barcoded 5' primer and J-beta primers. A single record per CDR3 protein comes from TCRdb applying MiXCR to the 5' RACE reads. This table holds more than 750,000 distinct CDR3 sequences, almost 30% found once. Trimming took off 2 bases at V and 2 bases at J, with 8 bases between the two ends. Germline CDR1 DFQATT, CDR2 SNEGSKA (reference sequence). This CDR3 spans 13 amino acids. Separately, the same data were catalogued under a study of T cells of mothers and their children. As reported in that work: The whole RNA yield was converted to cDNA, around 1.5 ug per 15 ul. Thymic selection shapes TCR recombination output similarly in related and unrelated pairs.

This receptor was identified in a woman aged 40 to 49 in good health. Sequencing was carried out using blood. The V call is TRBV20-1, the J call TRBJ2-3, with unresolved D. This CDR3 reads CSARIRITDTQYF. The DNA of the CDR3 is TGCAGTGCTAGAATTAGGATCACAGATACGCAGTATTTT.